A selection of T cell receptor beta chains follows, all from one sample in a study of T cell responses to AZD1222 COVID-19 vaccine. Measured with immunoSEQ multiplex PCR; TCRdb has only the in-frame clones, and not every one. The sample carries under 50,000 clones, 88% recorded once. The input for sequencing was peripheral blood, taken 28 days after the second dose of the MenACWY control vaccine. The source of these receptors is an adult who received the MenACWY meningococcal vaccine as a control. Each CDR3 is given with its conserved first and last residue.

j_call v_call cdr3_aa
TRBJ2-2 TRBV2 CATSPPAGGSTGELFF
TRBJ2-3 TRBV11-2 CASSKELAGPLVDTQYF
TRBJ1-1 TRBV6-5 CASRDRVPLGAFF
TRBJ1-4 TRBV7-2 CASSHYGTTSEKLFF
TRBJ1-2 TRBV5-4 CASSTNRGNYGYTF
TRBJ2-7 TRBV30 CAWTRQGVYEQYF
TRBJ1-5 TRBV11-2 CASSSAGLRARHQPQHF
TRBJ1-6 TRBV28 CASSLYSLNSPLHF
TRBJ2-7 TRBV5-1 CASSAAAGEQYF
TRBJ2-1 TRBV10-2 CASSSTTHEQFF
TRBJ2-2 TRBV18 CASSPSSGHGTGELFF
TRBJ1-5 TRBV10-2 CASRAAAGQPQHF
TRBJ1-5 TRBV28 CASSLPGGNQPQHF
TRBJ2-1 TRBV7-7 CASSFRAGLVDEQFF
TRBJ2-2 TRBV28 CASSHLGETGELFF
TRBJ2-5 TRBV29-1 CSVEMGHNQETQYF
TRBJ2-7 TRBV5-1 CASSPSSAGGLRYEQYF
TRBJ2-2 TRBV30 CAWSGFNTGELFF
TRBJ2-1 TRBV9 CASSVGGGGSYNEQFF
TRBJ2-3 TRBV28 CASSTQGSGTQYF
TRBJ1-2 TRBV12-3/TRBV12-4 CASSLRRESGYTF
TRBJ1-5 TRBV5-6 CASSLDGQPQHF
TRBJ1-5 TRBV19 CASSRDRVYSNQPQHF
TRBJ2-1 TRBV11-3 CASSLRSSSYNEQFF
TRBJ2-7 TRBV20-1 CSASGQGTSYEQYF
TRBJ2-5 TRBV4-2 CASSQPGLGQETQYF
TRBJ1-2 TRBV30 CAWSITGPGGYTF
TRBJ2-1 TRBV11-2 CASSLGQGSYNEQFF
TRBJ1-6 TRBV19 CASSPSEGSRSPLHF
TRBJ1-1 TRBV12-3/TRBV12-4 CASSLGGNTEAFF